The 32 T cell receptor beta chains below come from one sample, sequenced in a study of cytomegalovirus exposure and HLA in healthy donors. Vbeta (60) and Jbeta (13) primers were used in the PCR. TCRdb's copy holds only in-frame clones and misses some; the assay was immunoSEQ multiplex PCR. Of some 170,000 clones in the sample, 83% were seen once. Sequenced input: PBMCs. Every receptor here comes from a man between 45 and 60 years old in good health and CMV-seropositive.

The gene calls are TRBV25-1 and TRBJ1-2; no definite D call. Germline V gives CDR1 MGHDK, CDR2 SYGVNS. The CDR3 sequence is 11 residues long. The V and J ends lost 4 bases and 4 bases respectively, with 4 bases between them. The CDR3 loop is CASSALYGYTF. The CDR3 DNA is TGTGCCAGCAGTGCCCTCTATGGCTACACCTTC.

The chain recombines TRBV4-1 with TRBJ2-1; D not certain. The CDR3 has 17 residues. The V gene's germline CDR1 is MGHRA and CDR2 YSYEKL. V was clipped by 1 base and J by 0 bases, with 13 bases between them. The CDR3 protein is CASSQGRARSSYNEQFF. The DNA for the CDR3 is TGCGCCAGCAGCCAAGGTCGCGCACGGAGCTCCTACAATGAGCAGTTCTTC.

This clone was observed a few times. The V gene is TRBV6-1, the J gene TRBJ1-1; no definite D call. The CDR3 extends over 13 amino acids. Looked up from germline, CDR1 is MNHNS and CDR2 is SASEGT. V was trimmed by 7 bases and J by 1 base, leaving 10 bases between them. CDR3 loop: CASTTHRNTEAFF. The DNA of the CDR3 is TGTGCCAGCACGACTCATAGGAACACTGAAGCTTTCTTT.

V gene TRBV6-5 combines with J gene TRBJ1-6, with 7 bases matching TRBD1. CDR1 is MNHEY, CDR2 SVGAGI, per germline. This CDR3 spans 16 amino acids. Trimming took 0 bases from V and 8 from J; bases not matched to a gene: 7. CDR3 in amino acids: CASSYSSDRAYSPLHF. CDR3 sequence (DNA): TGTGCCAGCAGTTACTCTTCAGACAGGGCGTATTCACCCCTCCACTTT.

V gene TRBV6-6 combines with J gene TRBJ2-1; TRBD2 is a possible D gene (6 bases). Germline CDR1 reads MNHNY; CDR2 reads SVGAGI (reference sequence). V was clipped by 2 bases and J by 4 bases, with 15 bases between them. CDR3 length: 16 amino acids. The CDR3 sequence is CASSYRRDSVYNEQFF. The CDR3 coding sequence is TGTGCCAGCAGTTACCGGCGGGATTCCGTTTACAATGAGCAGTTCTTC.

This sequence joins TRBV9 and TRBJ1-1; D gene uncertain. Germline CDR1 is SGDLS and CDR2 is YYNGEE. The CDR3 consists of 13 residues. V lost 0 bases, J lost 5 bases, and 8 bases lay in between. The CDR3 is CASSVVSGTEAFF. The CDR3 nucleotides read TGTGCCAGCAGCGTAGTGAGCGGGACTGAAGCTTTCTTT.

The chain joins TRBV2 to TRBJ2-5; 7 positions match TRBD2. The V and J ends lost 7 bases and 2 bases, in that order; junction bases with no gene match: 7. CDR3 length: 14 amino acids. The V gene's germline CDR1 is SNHLY and CDR2 FYNNEI. CDR3 nucleotides: TGTGCCAGCACCAAGGGGCGGGGGCAAGAGACCCAGTACTTC. It is translated as CASTKGRGQETQYF.

This clone was detected a few times. The genes are TRBV19 and TRBJ1-6, with TRBD1 identical over 9 bases. Germline CDR1 and CDR2: LNHDA and SQIVND (reference sequence). After removal of 7 bases from V and 2 bases from J, the junction contained 6 bases not matched to a gene. This CDR3 region has 16 residues. The CDR3 is CASTFRTGAYNSPLHF. The CDR3 nucleotides read TGTGCCAGTACATTTAGGACAGGGGCCTATAATTCACCCCTCCACTTT. The full variable domain, its missing parts supplied by reference TRBV19 and TRBJ1-6, is DGGITQSPKYLFRKEGQNVTLSCEQNLNHDAMYWYRQDPGQGLRLIYYSQIVNDFQKGDIAEGYSVSREKKESFPLTVTSAQKNPTAFYLCASTFRTGAYNSPLHFGNGTRLTVT.

This chain connects TRBV19 to TRBJ1-1; possibly TRBD1 for D (6 bases). CDR1 is LNHDA and CDR2 is SQIVND in the germline V gene (reference sequence). V shed 5 bases and J shed 1 base, with 11 bases lying between them. This CDR3 spans 14 amino acids. Here the CDR3 reads CASSETGQNTEAFF. The CDR3 region has the DNA TGTGCCAGTAGTGAGACAGGTCAGAACACTGAAGCTTTCTTT.

The chain is built from TRBV9 and TRBJ2-5, with TRBD2 identical over 8 bases. Unmatched junction bases numbered 15, after V lost 7 bases and J lost 1 base. The CDR3 is 17 residues long. The germline V gene encodes CDR1 SGDLS and CDR2 YYNGEE. The CDR3 spells CASSRGFSGALQETQYF. Here the CDR3 DNA reads TGTGCCAGCTCACGGGGATTTAGCGGGGCGCTCCAAGAGACCCAGTACTTC.

The chain employs TRBV11-2 and TRBJ2-7; D might be TRBD1 (5 bases). V was trimmed by 3 bases and J by 6 bases, leaving 24 bases between them. This CDR3 region has 17 residues. Germline CDR1 is SGHAT and CDR2 is FQNNGV. CDR3 residues: CASSFKTQGIGSLEQYF. CDR3 bases: TGTGCCAGCAGCTTCAAAACTCAGGGAATCGGATCTCTCGAGCAGTACTTC.

This clone was recorded only once. V is TRBV10-2 and J is TRBJ2-1; D is undetermined. Trimming left V 2 bases short and J 13 bases short, with 18 bases between. Germline CDR1 is WSHSY and CDR2 is SAAADI. The CDR3 loop spans 14 amino acids. The DNA for the CDR3 is TGCGCCAGCAGTGAGAGTGTCGCGATGCATCATCAGTTCTTC. Encoded protein: CASSESVAMHHQFF.

About this clone itself: One junction end does not reproduce the germline sequence, and a read error may be involved. This sequence joins TRBV6-1 and TRBJ2-7; possibly TRBD1 for D (6 bases). This CDR3 contains 16 residues. The germline gives CDR1 MNHNS, CDR2 SASEGT. In DNA, the CDR3 is TGTGCCAGCAGTGACCCTACAGGGTTTAGCTCCTACGATCAGTACTTC. Translating gives CASSDPTGFSSYDQYF.

V is TRBV29-1 and J is TRBJ2-7; D possibly corresponds to TRBD1 (6 bases). CDR3 length equals 12 residues. Trimming removed 4 bases from V and 4 bases from J, with 11 bases in between. Per the germline V gene, CDR1 is SQVTM and CDR2 is ANQGSEA. The chain's CDR3 is CSVAPTGYEQYF. In nucleotides, the CDR3 is TGCAGCGTTGCTCCGACAGGATACGAGCAGTACTTC.

The chain has TRBV30 and TRBJ2-7, with TRBD2 matching over 13 bases. The CDR3 is made up of 14 amino acids. The germline V gene has CDR1 GTSNPN and CDR2 SVGIG (reference sequence). J gave up 3 bases and V 1 base, and 0 bases lay outside the gene matches. The CDR3 DNA follows: TGTGCCTGGAGTGGGACTAGCGGGAGCTACGAGCAGTACTTC. As protein: CAWSGTSGSYEQYF.

V usage is TRBV19 and J usage is TRBJ2-7; 10 bases are shared with TRBD1. This CDR3 has 15 residues. With V trimmed by 4 bases and J by 3 bases, 6 bases remained unmatched. Germline-derived CDR1 and CDR2 are LNHDA and SQIVND (reference sequence). The CDR3 DNA follows: TGTGCCAGTAGTAGCCGGGACAGGGGAGACTACGAGCAGTACTTC. Amino acid sequence: CASSSRDRGDYEQYF.

The gene calls are TRBV6-1 and TRBJ2-3, with 7 bases lining up with TRBD1. Germline lookup yields CDR1 MNHNS and CDR2 SASEGT. Trimming at V came to 3 bases and at J to 2 bases, leaving 14 bases not matched to a gene. CDR3 size: 18 residues. CDR3 amino acids: CASSDKTGSPRTTDTQYF. In DNA form, the CDR3 reads TGTGCCAGCAGTGACAAGACAGGGTCTCCTCGAACCACAGATACGCAGTATTTT.

In its sample, this clone was seen once. The chain combines TRBV6-4 with TRBJ2-1, with 10 bases lining up with TRBD1. Germline V gives CDR1 MRHNA, CDR2 SNTAGT. This CDR3 is 14 amino acids long. J was trimmed by 6 bases and V by 4 bases; bases with no gene match: 3. The CDR3 bases are TGTGCCAGCAGTGCGGGGGACAGGGGCAATGAGCAGTTCTTC. Encoded protein: CASSAGDRGNEQFF.

V usage is TRBV4-2 and J usage is TRBJ1-3; 8 positions match TRBD1. Germline CDR1 LGHNA, CDR2 YNFKEQ. The ends lost 1 base at V and 1 base at J; junction bases unmatched: 3. There are 16 residues in the CDR3. This CDR3 is CASSQGTGNSGNTIYF. The CDR3 nucleotides are TGTGCCAGCAGCCAAGGGACAGGGAATTCTGGAAACACCATATATTTT.

This chain uses TRBV28 with TRBJ1-4, with D perhaps matching TRBD1 (5 bases). Germline V lookup: CDR1 MDHEN, CDR2 SYDVKM. V was pared by 5 bases and J by 3 bases, with 16 bases between. The CDR3 spans 16 residues. The CDR3 region is CASSTRGVWANEKLFF. CDR3 in DNA: TGTGCCAGCAGTACCCGGGGGGTGTGGGCTAATGAAAAACTGTTTTTT.

The chain is built from TRBV7-7 and TRBJ2-5; 7 bases line up with TRBD1. The CDR3 totals 14 residues. J gave up 4 bases and V 5 bases, and 7 bases lay outside the gene matches. The germline V gene encodes CDR1 SSHAT and CDR2 FNYEAQ (reference sequence). DNA of the CDR3: TGTGCCAGCAGCCCACAACAGGGGCCAGAGACCCAGTACTTC. Its translation is CASSPQQGPETQYF.

The chain joins TRBV25-1 to TRBJ1-2; D is ambiguous. Trimming cost V 4 bases and J 8 bases, with 11 bases left between them. This CDR3 is 12 amino acids long. The germline V gene encodes CDR1 MGHDK and CDR2 SYGVNS. The CDR3 protein is CASSGPGGGYTF. In DNA, the CDR3 is TGTGCCAGCAGTGGCCCTGGAGGGGGCTACACCTTC.

This chain links TRBV7-2 with TRBJ1-1, with 7 bases matching TRBD1. Germline V gene sequence: CDR1 SGHTA, CDR2 FQGNSA. This CDR3 contains 14 residues. V shed 5 bases, J shed 11 bases, and the junction held 14 bases outside the gene matches. CDR3 in DNA: TGTGCCAGCAGCCCCGAGTCAATACAGGGGCGCGCTTTCTTT. This encodes CASSPESIQGRAFF.

This chain links TRBV27 with TRBJ2-5, with 10 nucleotides matching TRBD1. V dropped 5 bases and J dropped 6; count of bases not matched to a gene: 6. Germline CDR1 reads MNHEY; CDR2 reads SMNVEV (reference sequence). The CDR3 is made up of 14 amino acids. CDR3 region: CASSTGQGRKTQYF. DNA for the CDR3: TGTGCCAGCAGTACGGGACAGGGGCGGAAGACCCAGTACTTC.

V gene TRBV11-1 combines with J gene TRBJ1-1; no clear D gene. Germline V gene lookup returns CDR1 SGHAT and CDR2 FQDESV (reference sequence). CDR3 length equals 13 residues. Deletions cut 5 bases from V and 7 bases from J, with 14 bases between. This CDR3 reads CASSLTDKNEAFF. Written as DNA, the CDR3 is TGTGCCAGCAGCCTCACCGACAAGAATGAAGCTTTCTTT. The entire variable domain, with the rest obtained from reference TRBV11-1 and TRBJ1-1, is as follows: EAEVAQSPRYKITEKSQAVAFWCDPISGHATLYWYRQILGQGPELLVQFQDESVVDDSQLPKDRFSAERLKGVDSTLKIQPAELGDSAMYLCASSLTDKNEAFFGQGTRLTVV.

The genes are TRBV19 and TRBJ2-5, with D perhaps TRBD1 (6 bases). The CDR3 totals 14 residues. V dropped 1 base and J dropped 5 bases, with 11 bases sitting between them. Germline CDR1 reads LNHDA; CDR2 reads SQIVND (reference sequence). Written as DNA, the CDR3 is TGTGCCAGTAGTATAGCTGGGGACACCGAGACCCAGTACTTC. This encodes CASSIAGDTETQYF.

The J gene is TRBJ2-2, the V gene TRBV12-5; 7 bases align to TRBD2. The V gene's germline CDR1 is LGHNT and CDR2 FRNRAP. The CDR3 spans 15 residues. V lost 1 base and J lost 4; bases outside the gene matches: 3. The CDR3 DNA follows: TGTGCTAGTGGTTTGGGGACTAGAACCACCGGGGAGCTGTTTTTT. This encodes CASGLGTRTTGELFF.

The gene calls are TRBV5-8 and TRBJ2-7, with 15 bases matching TRBD2. The germline V gene encodes CDR1 SGHTS and CDR2 YDEGEE. CDR3 length equals 18 residues. Trimming cost V 4 bases and J 0 bases; bases outside gene matches: 8. The CDR3 nucleotides read TGTGCCAGCAGCCGGGGACTAGCGGGAGGCCCAACCTCCTACGAGCAGTACTTC. It yields the protein CASSRGLAGGPTSYEQYF.

The rearrangement joins TRBV2 to TRBJ1-1, with D perhaps TRBD1 (5 bases). In germline, CDR1 is SNHLY, CDR2 FYNNEI. V was cut by 5 bases and J by 10 bases, with 8 bases left in between. The CDR3 extends over 10 amino acids. In nucleotides, the CDR3 is TGTGCCAGCAGTTTAAGGGGAGCTTTCTTT. It encodes CASSLRGAFF.

This clone was counted once. The rearrangement joins TRBV27 to TRBJ2-5, with D possibly matching TRBD2 (7 bases). The V end was cut by 6 bases, the J end by 5 bases, with 19 bases between. The CDR3 runs to 15 residues. The germline CDR1 and CDR2 sequences are MNHEY and SMNVEV (reference sequence). CDR3 residues: CASRSWEGGMETQYF. As DNA, the CDR3 is TGTGCCAGCAGATCCTGGGAGGGGGGAATGGAGACCCAGTACTTC.

The chain links TRBV7-9 to TRBJ2-7, with 8 bases that match TRBD2. The germline gives CDR1 SEHNR, CDR2 FQNEAQ (reference sequence). After removal of 5 bases from V and 5 bases from J, the junction contained 17 bases not matched to a gene. The CDR3 runs 17 residues. CDR3 amino acids: CASSRGGRGQWGHEQYF. CDR3 nucleotide sequence: TGTGCCAGCAGCCGCGGGGGGAGGGGCCAATGGGGCCACGAGCAGTACTTC.

V and J are TRBV5-1 and TRBJ2-3; TRBD2 agrees at 10 bases. CDR1 is SGHRS and CDR2 is YFSETQ in the germline V gene. The CDR3 has 16 residues. Trimming removed 0 bases from V and 3 bases from J; junction bases left unmatched: 4. The CDR3 spells CASSLAASGGTDTQYF. CDR3 nucleotides: TGCGCCAGCAGCTTGGCGGCTAGCGGGGGAACAGATACGCAGTATTTT.